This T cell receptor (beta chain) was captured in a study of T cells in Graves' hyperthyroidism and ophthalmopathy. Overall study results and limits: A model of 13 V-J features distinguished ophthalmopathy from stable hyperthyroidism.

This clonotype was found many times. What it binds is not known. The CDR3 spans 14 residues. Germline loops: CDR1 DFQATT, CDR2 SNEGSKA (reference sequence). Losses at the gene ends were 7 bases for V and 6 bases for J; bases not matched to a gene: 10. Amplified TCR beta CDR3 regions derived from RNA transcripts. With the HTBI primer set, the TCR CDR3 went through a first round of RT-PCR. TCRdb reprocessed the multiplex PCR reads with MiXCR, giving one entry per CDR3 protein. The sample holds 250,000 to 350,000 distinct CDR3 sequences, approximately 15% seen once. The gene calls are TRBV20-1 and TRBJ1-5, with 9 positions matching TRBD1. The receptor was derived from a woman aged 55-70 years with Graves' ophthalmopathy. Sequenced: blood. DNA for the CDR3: TGCAGTGTCCCGGGACAGGGTTTTAGTCAGCCCCAGCATTTT. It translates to CSVPGQGFSQPQHF.